These 24 T cell receptor beta chains were all obtained from the same sample, sequenced in a study of T cells after yellow fever vaccination. TCRdb re-derived calls from the 5' RACE reads in MiXCR, one entry per CDR3 protein. The profile covers approximately 300,000 distinct CDR3 sequences, with around 7% appearing a single time and 15% to 20% taken by the ten largest. The material was PBMCs, obtained about 49 days after the first yellow fever vaccination. These TCRs come from a man aged 18 to 29 who received the YFV17D yellow fever vaccine.

This clonotype was observed many times. DNA of the CDR3: TGTGCCAGTAGTCTGGGGGTTCATCAGCCCCAGCATTTT. Amino acid sequence: CASSLGVHQPQHF. The chain is built from TRBV19 and TRBJ1-5, with D possibly TRBD1 on 5 matching bases. Looked up from germline, CDR1 is LNHDA and CDR2 is SQIVND (reference sequence). The CDR3 consists of 13 residues. V gave up 5 bases and J gave up 5 bases, with 10 bases separating them. The complete variable domain, with remaining parts taken from reference TRBV19 and TRBJ1-5, reads DGGITQSPKYLFRKEGQNVTLSCEQNLNHDAMYWYRQDPGQGLRLIYYSQIVNDFQKGDIAEGYSVSREKKESFPLTVTSAQKNPTAFYLCASSLGVHQPQHFGDGTRLSIL.

The CDR3 reads CSARDFLRGNTEAFF. CDR3 nucleotide sequence: TGCAGTGCTAGAGATTTTCTCAGGGGGAACACTGAAGCTTTCTTT. This chain uses TRBV20-1 with TRBJ1-1, with D possibly matching TRBD1 (6 bases). This CDR3 is built from 15 residues. Germline loops: CDR1 DFQATT, CDR2 SNEGSKA (reference sequence). V lost 0 bases, J lost 1 base, and 12 bases lay in between.

This clonotype was counted between two and nine times. This chain joins TRBV5-6 and TRBJ1-1; D not certain. The CDR3 has 16 amino acids. The V end lost 4 bases, the J end lost 2 bases, and 18 bases lay between the germline ends. In germline, CDR1 is SGHDT, CDR2 YYEEEE. The CDR3 reads CASSRREGRTNTEAFF. CDR3 sequence (DNA): TGTGCCAGCAGCCGGAGGGAGGGCCGTACAAACACTGAAGCTTTCTTT.

This clonotype occurred many times. In nucleotides, the CDR3 is TGTGCCAGCAGCTCCCAGGGACAGGAAGCTTTCTTT. Its translation is CASSSQGQEAFF. This chain connects TRBV6-2 or TRBV6-3 to TRBJ1-1; TRBD1 aligns across 7 bases. With V trimmed by 6 bases and J by 8 bases, 6 bases remained unmatched. There are 12 residues in the CDR3. Germline-derived CDR1 and CDR2 are MNHEY and SVGEGT.

This clonotype turned up a few times. This chain connects TRBV20-1 to TRBJ2-5, with 12 bases fitting TRBD2. CDR3 size: 14 residues. Germline-derived CDR1 and CDR2 are DFQATT and SNEGSKA (reference sequence). V trimming: 6 bases; J trimming: 0 bases; junction bases outside the gene matches: 2. CDR3 DNA sequence: TGCAGTGCCACTAGCGGGGGGTACCAAGAGACCCAGTACTTC. This sequence encodes CSATSGGYQETQYF.

CDR3 sequence: CASSPTPGWGVDEKLFF. CDR3 DNA sequence: TGTGCCAGCAGTCCTACCCCGGGGTGGGGTGTGGATGAAAAACTGTTTTTT. The rearrangement joins TRBV12-3 or TRBV12-4 to TRBJ1-4; D uncertain. This CDR3 spans 17 amino acids. V dropped 5 bases and J dropped 6 bases, with 22 bases sitting between them.

This sequence joins TRBV2 and TRBJ1-4; maybe TRBD1 (5 bases). V lost 7 bases and J 2 bases, leaving 17 bases between the germline ends. This CDR3 is built from 16 residues. The germline gives CDR1 SNHLY, CDR2 FYNNEI. CDR3 protein: CASMGLLYSTNEKLFF. Written as DNA, the CDR3 is TGTGCCAGCATGGGACTTCTATACTCGACTAATGAAAAACTGTTTTTT.

This clonotype has at least ten counts. V is TRBV18 and J is TRBJ2-1; D unresolved. This CDR3 contains 13 residues. Per the germline V gene, CDR1 is KGHSH and CDR2 is LQKENI. Trimming pared 0 bases from V and 5 bases from J, leaving 5 bases between. CDR3 loop: CASSPPQNNEQFF. The CDR3 bases are TGTGCCAGCTCACCACCCCAGAACAATGAGCAGTTCTTC.

This clonotype was seen a handful of times. The chain employs TRBV24-1 and TRBJ1-1, with TRBD1 identical over 8 bases. The V gene end was trimmed by 3 bases and the J gene end by 3 bases; junction bases not matched to a gene: 2. Germline CDR1 is KGHDR and CDR2 is SFDVKD. The CDR3 has 14 amino acids. CDR3 in DNA: TGTGCCACCAGTGATGCGACAGGGGACACTGAAGCTTTCTTT. Its translation is CATSDATGDTEAFF.

This clonotype showed up just a few times. The V call is TRBV28, the J call TRBJ2-1, with 7 bases that match TRBD2. Germline-derived CDR1 and CDR2 are MDHEN and SYDVKM. Germline trimming cut 5 bases from V and 7 bases from J; bases unmatched to any gene: 11. CDR3 length: 15 amino acids. The CDR3 nucleotides read TGTGCCAGCAGTCCCGCGTCGCAGGGAGGGAATGAGCAGTTCTTC. This encodes CASSPASQGGNEQFF.

The gene calls are TRBV5-1 and TRBJ2-3, with unresolved D. The CDR3 is 13 residues long. From germline, CDR1 is SGHRS and CDR2 YFSETQ. With 2 bases removed from V and 4 bases from J, the gap between germline ends came to 8 bases. As DNA, the CDR3 is TGCGCCAGCAGCTTTTGGACGGCAGATACGCAGTATTTT. This codes for CASSFWTADTQYF.

There are many counts of this clonotype. The genes are TRBV5-1 and TRBJ2-3; 8 nucleotides agree with TRBD2. The CDR3 extends over 16 amino acids. Germline CDR1 and CDR2: SGHRS and YFSETQ. J was trimmed by 1 base and V by 4 bases; bases with no gene match: 8. The chain's CDR3 is CASSLKIAGRTDTQYF. CDR3 nucleotides: TGCGCCAGCAGCCTCAAAATAGCGGGGCGCACAGATACGCAGTATTTT.

This clonotype was detected ten times or more. The V and J genes are TRBV29-1 and TRBJ2-6, with 9 bases identical to TRBD1. Germline V gene sequence: CDR1 SQVTM, CDR2 ANQGSEA. V lost 4 bases to trimming and J lost 0 bases; unmatched junction nucleotides: 10. CDR3 length: 18 residues. The CDR3 DNA reads as TGCAGCGTTGGGTCTGGAGGGACAGGGTACTCTGGGGCCAACGTCCTGACTTTC. It yields the protein CSVGSGGTGYSGANVLTF.

The chain recombines TRBV7-9 with TRBJ1-4; the D is unclear. Trimming removed 5 bases at V and 7 bases at J, with 17 bases between. The CDR3 spans 15 residues. Germline CDR1 SEHNR, CDR2 FQNEAQ (reference sequence). CDR3 sequence: CASSTSARMGEKLFF. The CDR3 bases are TGTGCCAGCAGCACCTCCGCGAGGATGGGTGAAAAACTGTTTTTT. Full variable domain (remainder filled in from reference TRBV7-9 and TRBJ1-4): DTGVSQNPRHKITKRGQNVTFRCDPISEHNRLYWYRQTLGQGPEFLTYFQNEAQLEKSRLLSDRFSAERPKGSFSTLEIQRTEQGDSAMYLCASSTSARMGEKLFFGSGTQLSVL.

This clonotype was seen only a few times. The chain has TRBV4-1 and TRBJ2-7; TRBD2 matches 8 bases. Trimming took 1 base from V and 0 from J; bases not matched to a gene: 5. This CDR3 comprises 16 residues. Germline CDR1 is MGHRA and CDR2 is YSYEKL. CDR3 region: CASSQGTGGGSYEQYF. CDR3 in DNA: TGCGCCAGCAGCCAAGGGACGGGAGGGGGCTCCTACGAGCAGTACTTC.

This clonotype showed up many times. As DNA, the CDR3 is TGCAGTGCTAGAATCTCCTCTAGCCCCGGGGAGCTGTTTTTT. Its translation: CSARISSSPGELFF. This sequence joins TRBV20-1 and TRBJ2-2; perhaps TRBD2 as D (5 bases). Trimming took off 2 bases at V and 6 bases at J, with 13 bases between the two ends. Germline V CDR1 and CDR2: DFQATT, SNEGSKA (reference sequence). The CDR3 loop spans 14 amino acids.

At least ten counts were recorded for this clonotype. The chain combines TRBV20-1 with TRBJ2-7, with no clear D. This CDR3 comprises 13 residues. The germline V and J ends were trimmed by 0 bases and 3 bases, with 9 bases remaining between them. Germline V gene lookup returns CDR1 DFQATT and CDR2 SNEGSKA (reference sequence). The CDR3 DNA reads as TGCAGTGCTAGAGATGGGAACAACTACGAGCAGTACGTC. This sequence encodes CSARDGNNYEQYV.

Only a few counts were recorded for this clonotype. This chain connects TRBV7-2 to TRBJ2-1; D may be TRBD1 (6 bases). The germline CDR1 and CDR2 sequences are SGHTA and FQGNSA. V was cut by 3 bases and J by 7 bases, with 10 bases left in between. The CDR3 is made up of 13 amino acids. The CDR3 region has the DNA TGTGCCAGCAGCTTCCAGGGGACGAATGAGCAGTTCTTC. This encodes CASSFQGTNEQFF.

This clonotype was seen ten or more times. This chain uses TRBV4-3 with TRBJ1-2, with a tentative D call TRBD1 (6 bases). The germline gives CDR1 LGHNA, CDR2 YSLEER. The CDR3 consists of 15 residues. The V and J ends lost 0 bases and 6 bases respectively, with 14 bases between them. The CDR3 region has the DNA TGCGCCAGCAGCCAAGATCCGCTGGGGGCAAATGGCTACACCTTC. This codes for CASSQDPLGANGYTF.

This clonotype came up many times. This sequence joins TRBV4-2 and TRBJ2-5, with TRBD2 identical over 7 bases. J gave up 3 bases and V 2 bases, and 3 bases lay outside the gene matches. CDR3 length equals 14 residues. The germline V gene encodes CDR1 LGHNA and CDR2 YNFKEQ. The CDR3 loop is CASSQWAGEETQYF. The CDR3 DNA follows: TGTGCCAGCAGCCAATGGGCGGGGGAAGAGACCCAGTACTTC.

Many counts were recorded for this clonotype. CDR3 nucleotide sequence: TGCGCCAGCAGCCGACAGGGCTTTGTAGATGAGCAGTTCTTC. It codes for CASSRQGFVDEQFF. The chain links TRBV5-1 to TRBJ2-1; 7 nucleotides line up with TRBD1. V shed 4 bases, J shed 8 bases, and the junction held 9 bases outside the gene matches. This CDR3 comprises 14 residues. Per the germline V gene, CDR1 is SGHRS and CDR2 is YFSETQ.

This clonotype has at least ten counts. This chain connects TRBV20-1 to TRBJ2-1; 13 bases are shared with TRBD2. V was clipped by 6 bases and J by 7 bases; unmatched bases: 6. Germline loops: CDR1 DFQATT, CDR2 SNEGSKA (reference sequence). CDR3 length equals 14 residues. DNA for the CDR3: TGCAGTGCAGACACTAGCGGGGGGGCTAATGAGCAGTTCTTC. Its protein product is CSADTSGGANEQFF.

In its sample, this clonotype is medium-sized. The rearrangement joins TRBV30 to TRBJ2-7; D possibly corresponds to TRBD1 (5 bases). V gave up 0 bases and J gave up 4 bases, with 10 bases separating them. The CDR3 totals 13 residues. Germline-derived CDR1 and CDR2 are GTSNPN and SVGIG (reference sequence). This chain's CDR3 is CAWSVQVQYEQYF. DNA of the CDR3: TGTGCCTGGAGTGTACAGGTCCAGTACGAGCAGTACTTC.

The CDR3 DNA follows: TGTGCCAGCAGTTTAGGGCAGGACTACGAGCAGTACTTC. Its translation is CASSLGQDYEQYF. V usage is TRBV27 and J usage is TRBJ2-7; D gene uncertain. The CDR3 sequence is 13 residues long. V was cut by 2 bases and J by 3 bases, with 8 bases left in between. The germline V gene has CDR1 MNHEY and CDR2 SMNVEV (reference sequence).